What follows are 5 T cell receptor beta chains derived from one specimen sequenced in a study of response to subunit inactivated influenza vaccine. Using its own MiXCR run on the RT-PCR reads, TCRdb lists one record per CDR3 protein. The sample records hundreds of thousands of distinct CDR3 sequences, 12% being singletons. The material sequenced was non-naive T cells sorted from PBMCs, taken about 14 days before vaccination. The receptors originated from a man aged 45-60 years who received an inactivated influenza vaccine.

In DNA, the CDR3 is TGTGCCAGCAGTAAAGCAACAGGGACTCGCGGGACCGGGGAGCTGTTTTTT. The encoded protein is CASSKATGTRGTGELFF. The rearrangement uses TRBV7-6 and TRBJ2-2, with D perhaps assigned TRBD1 or TRBD2 (6 bases each). Per germline, CDR1 SGHVS and CDR2 FNYEAQ. The CDR3 has 17 residues. V lost 6 bases to trimming and J lost 5 bases, with 22 bases between them.

This clonotype was counted between two and nine times. This chain links TRBV29-1 with TRBJ2-3; 11 positions match TRBD1. V dropped 6 bases and J dropped 5; count of bases not matched to a gene: 7. Germline CDR1 reads SQVTM; CDR2 reads ANQGSEA. The CDR3 covers 14 residues. The CDR3: CSVRDRGLVDTQYF. In nucleotides, the CDR3 is TGCAGCGTCCGGGACAGGGGGTTAGTAGATACGCAGTATTTT.

This clonotype was seen only a few times. The rearrangement links TRBV19 to TRBJ1-2; D gene ambiguous. This CDR3 spans 16 amino acids. Deletions cut 4 bases from V and 0 bases from J, with 15 bases between. The V gene's germline CDR1 is LNHDA and CDR2 SQIVND (reference sequence). The CDR3 DNA reads as TGTGCCAGTAGTAAACAGCCGCTCCGATCTAACTATGGCTACACCTTC. Protein product: CASSKQPLRSNYGYTF.

In its sample, this clonotype was seen a few times. The chain combines TRBV30 with TRBJ1-1; D is unclear. Between the trimmed V and J ends, which lost 2 bases and 2 bases, there was a span of 9 bases. Germline CDR1 GTSNPN, CDR2 SVGIG (reference sequence). The CDR3 is made up of 13 amino acids. CDR3 DNA: TGTGCCTGGAGTTTTACGGAAAACACTGAAGCTTTCTTT. It translates to CAWSFTENTEAFF.

The V gene is TRBV20-1, the J gene TRBJ2-1; 9 bases agree with TRBD2. This CDR3 is 16 amino acids long. Germline assignment: CDR1 DFQATT and CDR2 SNEGSKA (reference sequence). Losses at the gene ends were 1 base for V and 6 bases for J; bases not matched to a gene: 10. CDR3 residues: CSARVGSGRRFNEQFF. The DNA for the CDR3 is TGCAGTGCTAGAGTGGGGAGCGGGAGGCGGTTCAATGAGCAGTTCTTC.